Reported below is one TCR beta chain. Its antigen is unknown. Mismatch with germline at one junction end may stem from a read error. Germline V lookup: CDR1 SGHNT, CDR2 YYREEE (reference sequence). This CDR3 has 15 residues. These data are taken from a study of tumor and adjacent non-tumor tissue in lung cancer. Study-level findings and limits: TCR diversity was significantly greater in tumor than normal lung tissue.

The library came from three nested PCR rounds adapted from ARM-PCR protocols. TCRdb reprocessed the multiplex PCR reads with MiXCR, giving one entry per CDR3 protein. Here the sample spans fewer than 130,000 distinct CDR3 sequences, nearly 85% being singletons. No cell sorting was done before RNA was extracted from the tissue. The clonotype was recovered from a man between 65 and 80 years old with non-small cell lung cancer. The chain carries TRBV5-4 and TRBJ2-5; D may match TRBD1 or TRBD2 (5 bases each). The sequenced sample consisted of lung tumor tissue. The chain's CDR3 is CASSWRGGNQKTQYF. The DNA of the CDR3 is TGTGCCAGTAGCTGGCGTGGGGGTAACCAAAAGACCCAGTACTTC.